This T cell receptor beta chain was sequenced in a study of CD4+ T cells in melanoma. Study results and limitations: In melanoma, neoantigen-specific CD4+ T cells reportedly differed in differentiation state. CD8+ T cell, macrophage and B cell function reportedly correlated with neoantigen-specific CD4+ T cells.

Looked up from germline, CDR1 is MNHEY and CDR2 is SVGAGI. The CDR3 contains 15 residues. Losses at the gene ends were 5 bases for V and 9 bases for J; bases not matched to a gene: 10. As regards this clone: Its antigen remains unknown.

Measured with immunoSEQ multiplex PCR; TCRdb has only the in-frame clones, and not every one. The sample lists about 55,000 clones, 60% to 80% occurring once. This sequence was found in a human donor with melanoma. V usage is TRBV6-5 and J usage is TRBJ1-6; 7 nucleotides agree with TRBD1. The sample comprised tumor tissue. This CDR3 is CASSRGDRRGSPLHF. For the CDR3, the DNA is TGTGCCAGCAGTCGCGGGGACAGACGGGGTTCACCCCTCCACTTT.